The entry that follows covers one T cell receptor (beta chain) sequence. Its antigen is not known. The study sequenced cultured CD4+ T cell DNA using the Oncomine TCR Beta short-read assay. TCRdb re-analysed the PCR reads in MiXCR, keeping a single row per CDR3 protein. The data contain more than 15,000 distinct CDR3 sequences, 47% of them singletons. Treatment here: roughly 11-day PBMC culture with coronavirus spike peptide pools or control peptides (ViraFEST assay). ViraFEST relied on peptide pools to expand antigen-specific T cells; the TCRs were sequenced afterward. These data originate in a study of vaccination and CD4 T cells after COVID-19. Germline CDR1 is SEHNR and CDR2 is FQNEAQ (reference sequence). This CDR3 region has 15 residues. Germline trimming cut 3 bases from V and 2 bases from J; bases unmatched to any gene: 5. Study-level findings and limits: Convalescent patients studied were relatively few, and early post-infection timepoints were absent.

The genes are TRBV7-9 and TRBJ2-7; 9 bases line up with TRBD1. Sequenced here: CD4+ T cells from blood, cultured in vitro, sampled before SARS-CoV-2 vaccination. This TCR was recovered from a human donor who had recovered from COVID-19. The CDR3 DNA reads TGTGCCAGCAGCTTTTATGGGACAGGGACCTACGAGCAGTACTTC. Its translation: CASSFYGTGTYEQYF. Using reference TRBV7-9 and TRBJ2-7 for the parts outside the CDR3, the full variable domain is DTGVSQNPRHKITKRGQNVTFRCDPISEHNRLYWYRQTLGQGPEFLTYFQNEAQLEKSRLLSDRFSAERPKGSFSTLEIQRTEQGDSAMYLCASSFYGTGTYEQYFGPGTRLTVT.